These T cell receptor beta chains were read from a single sample in a study of radiotherapy plus CTLA-4 blockade in lung cancer. Using immunoSEQ multiplex PCR, the repertoire was profiled, and TCRdb retains in-frame clones only, with some absent. The table has 110,000 or so clones, 75% to 80% seen once. The sample was peripheral blood, taken from a patient treated with radiotherapy plus ipilimumab. Receptors originate from a human donor with non-small cell lung cancer who had a partial response to radiotherapy plus ipilimumab. The CDR3 runs from the conserved cysteine through the conserved F or W. The D gene is left open where the match is weak. For some rows the clone size is stated as once, few or many, or as a class when expanded; others skip it.

clone size: NA; D gene: NA; V gene: TRBV18; J gene: TRBJ1-5; CDR3 DNA: TGTGCCAGCTCACCCGCTGTAGGGGCTAGCAATCAGCCCCAGCATTTT; CDR3 protein: CASSPAVGASNQPQHF
clone size: few; D gene: NA; V gene: TRBV27; J gene: TRBJ1-2; CDR3 DNA: TGTGCCAGCAGAAACAGGGAGAGGGATGGCTACACCTTC; CDR3 protein: CASRNRERDGYTF
clone size: NA; D gene: TRBD1; V gene: TRBV19; J gene: TRBJ1-1; CDR3 DNA: TGTGCCAGTAGTCCAGACAGGGGGCGGGGTGCCACTGAAGCTTTCTTT; CDR3 protein: CASSPDRGRGATEAFF
clone size: NA; D gene: NA; V gene: TRBV28; J gene: TRBJ2-3; CDR3 DNA: TGTGCCAGCAGTTTATTCGGGCGAGGCGGGAGCACAGATACGCAGTATTTT; CDR3 protein: CASSLFGRGGSTDTQYF
clone size: NA; D gene: TRBD1; V gene: TRBV10-3; J gene: TRBJ1-1; CDR3 DNA: TGTGCCATCAGGAGACAGGGCTTGAACACTGAAGCTTTCTTT; CDR3 protein: CAIRRQGLNTEAFF
clone size: few; D gene: NA; V gene: TRBV6-1; J gene: TRBJ2-1; CDR3 DNA: TGTGCCAGCAGTGAAGGCTGGACTACCAATGAGCAGTTCTTC; CDR3 protein: CASSEGWTTNEQFF
clone size: NA; D gene: TRBD1; V gene: TRBV19; J gene: TRBJ1-2; CDR3 DNA: TGTGCCAGTAGTAATGACAGGGTCCGCGGCTACACCTTC; CDR3 protein: CASSNDRVRGYTF
clone size: NA; D gene: TRBD2; V gene: TRBV6-1; J gene: TRBJ2-1; CDR3 DNA: TGTGCCAGCAGTGAATGGACTAGCTATGAGCAGTTCTTC; CDR3 protein: CASSEWTSYEQFF
clone size: once; D gene: NA; V gene: TRBV30; J gene: TRBJ1-1; CDR3 DNA: TGTGCCTGGAGTCTTGGGAGGATCGAAGCTTTCTTT; CDR3 protein: CAWSLGRIEAFF
clone size: NA; D gene: TRBD2; V gene: TRBV9; J gene: TRBJ2-3; CDR3 DNA: TGTGCCAGCAGCGTAGGGACTAGCGGGAGACCCAGCACAGATACGCAGTATTTT; CDR3 protein: CASSVGTSGRPSTDTQYF
clone size: NA; D gene: NA; V gene: TRBV27; J gene: TRBJ2-3; CDR3 DNA: TGTGCCAGCAGTGCTGGATGGCGGAGCACAGATACGCAGTATTTT; CDR3 protein: CASSAGWRSTDTQYF
clone size: once; D gene: NA; V gene: TRBV7-9; J gene: TRBJ2-1; CDR3 DNA: TGTGCCAGCAGCTTAAACGGGATCACCTACAATGAGCAGTTCTTC; CDR3 protein: CASSLNGITYNEQFF
clone size: few; D gene: NA; V gene: TRBV27; J gene: TRBJ1-2; CDR3 DNA: TGTGCCAGCAGTCCCTCCACAAGCTATGGCTACACCTTC; CDR3 protein: CASSPSTSYGYTF
clone size: NA; D gene: TRBD2; V gene: TRBV7-9; J gene: TRBJ2-3; CDR3 DNA: TGTGCCAGCAGCCCCCCACCCAGCGGGGCCCCAGATACGCAGTATTTT; CDR3 protein: CASSPPPSGAPDTQYF
clone size: NA; D gene: NA; V gene: TRBV25-1; J gene: TRBJ1-5; CDR3 DNA: TGTGCCAGCGGCCTACAGGGTAGGAAGCCCCAGCATTTT; CDR3 protein: CASGLQGRKPQHF
clone size: NA; D gene: TRBD2; V gene: TRBV5-6; J gene: TRBJ2-3; CDR3 DNA: TGTGCCAGCAGCTTTCTCCGGGACTACCTCGTTGGCACAGATACGCAGTATTTT; CDR3 protein: CASSFLRDYLVGTDTQYF
clone size: NA; D gene: TRBD1; V gene: TRBV18; J gene: TRBJ2-3; CDR3 DNA: TGTGCCAGCTCAACAACCGGGACAGGGCAGTATTTT; CDR3 protein: CASSTTGTGQYF
clone size: NA; D gene: TRBD2; V gene: TRBV5-1; J gene: TRBJ2-2; CDR3 DNA: TGCGCCAGCAGCTTGAATACCGCCCCCGCTAGCGGGAACACCGGGGAGCTGTTTTTT; CDR3 protein: CASSLNTAPASGNTGELFF
clone size: few; D gene: NA; V gene: TRBV7-9; J gene: TRBJ1-2; CDR3 DNA: TGTGCCAGCAGCTTTGGCAGCGGGTATGGCTACACCTTC; CDR3 protein: CASSFGSGYGYTF
clone size: NA; D gene: NA; V gene: TRBV15; J gene: TRBJ1-4; CDR3 DNA: TGTGCCACCAGCGGTAAGGGGTTGATGAATGAAAAACTGTTTTTT; CDR3 protein: CATSGKGLMNEKLFF
clone size: NA; D gene: TRBD2; V gene: TRBV10-3; J gene: TRBJ2-7; CDR3 DNA: TGTGCCATCAGTAGAACAACAGGGACTAGCGGAACCTACGAGCAGTACTTC; CDR3 protein: CAISRTTGTSGTYEQYF
clone size: NA; D gene: NA; V gene: TRBV14; J gene: TRBJ1-2; CDR3 DNA: TGTGCCAGCAGCCAAGATGCGGGCGGGGGCTATGGCTACACCTTC; CDR3 protein: CASSQDAGGGYGYTF
clone size: NA; D gene: NA; V gene: TRBV28; J gene: TRBJ2-1; CDR3 DNA: TGTGCCAGCACGCACAAATACAATGAGCAGTTCTTC; CDR3 protein: CASTHKYNEQFF
clone size: NA; D gene: TRBD1; V gene: TRBV28; J gene: TRBJ2-2; CDR3 DNA: TGTGCCAGCAGTTCCCCGGGACAGGAGGCCGGGGAGCTGTTTTTT; CDR3 protein: CASSSPGQEAGELFF
clone size: few; D gene: NA; V gene: TRBV7-2; J gene: TRBJ2-2; CDR3 DNA: TGTGCCAGCAGCTTTAGTGCAAACACCGGGGAGCTGTTTTTT; CDR3 protein: CASSFSANTGELFF
clone size: NA; D gene: NA; V gene: TRBV6-5; J gene: TRBJ1-5; CDR3 DNA: TGTGCCAGCAGCTCCGGTGGCAATCAGCCCCAGCATTTT; CDR3 protein: CASSSGGNQPQHF
clone size: NA; D gene: TRBD1; V gene: TRBV19; J gene: TRBJ1-3; CDR3 DNA: TGTGCCAGTTACGGACAGGCGCCTGGAAACACCATATATTTT; CDR3 protein: CASYGQAPGNTIYF
clone size: NA; D gene: TRBD1; V gene: TRBV4-1; J gene: TRBJ2-7; CDR3 DNA: TGCGCCAGCAGCCAGCCGGGACAGGGGCTCTACGAGCAGTACTTC; CDR3 protein: CASSQPGQGLYEQYF
clone size: NA; D gene: NA; V gene: TRBV7-8; J gene: TRBJ2-1; CDR3 DNA: TGTGCCAGCAGCCCGGACGCAGGGTCCCACAATGAGCAGTTCTTC; CDR3 protein: CASSPDAGSHNEQFF
clone size: few; D gene: NA; V gene: TRBV27; J gene: TRBJ2-3; CDR3 DNA: TGTGCCAGCAGTTCGGAAGGGGCGCAGTATTTT; CDR3 protein: CASSSEGAQYF
clone size: NA; D gene: TRBD1; V gene: TRBV30; J gene: TRBJ1-6; CDR3 DNA: TGTGCCTGGAGTGTACAGGGGGCTTATAATTCACCCCTCCACTTT; CDR3 protein: CAWSVQGAYNSPLHF
clone size: NA; D gene: TRBD2; V gene: TRBV5-1; J gene: TRBJ2-2; CDR3 DNA: TGCGCCAGCAGCTGGACTAGCGGAAACACCGGGGAGCTGTTTTTT; CDR3 protein: CASSWTSGNTGELFF
clone size: NA; D gene: TRBD1; V gene: TRBV4-1; J gene: TRBJ1-4; CDR3 DNA: TGCGCCAGCAGCCAAGGTTTGGACAGGGGATTTGAAAAACTGTTTTTT; CDR3 protein: CASSQGLDRGFEKLFF
clone size: NA; D gene: NA; V gene: TRBV4-2; J gene: TRBJ2-3; CDR3 DNA: TGTGCCAGCAGCCAAGGACTTCTCACGGAAGATACGCAGTATTTT; CDR3 protein: CASSQGLLTEDTQYF
clone size: NA; D gene: TRBD2; V gene: TRBV7-3; J gene: TRBJ2-3; CDR3 DNA: TGTGCCAGCAGCTTAATCGGCTGGACTAGCGGGAGTCCAGATACGCAGTATTTT; CDR3 protein: CASSLIGWTSGSPDTQYF
clone size: NA; D gene: TRBD1; V gene: TRBV6-1; J gene: TRBJ1-2; CDR3 DNA: TGTGCCAGCAGTTCACGGACAGGGGGCTATGGCTACACCTTC; CDR3 protein: CASSSRTGGYGYTF
clone size: NA; D gene: TRBD2; V gene: TRBV19; J gene: TRBJ2-5; CDR3 DNA: TGTGCCAGTAGTATTGGGGGGGTTCTGACTGAGACCCAGTACTTC; CDR3 protein: CASSIGGVLTETQYF
clone size: once; D gene: NA; V gene: TRBV7-8; J gene: TRBJ1-1; CDR3 DNA: TGTGCCAGCAGCTTAGGGGGGGGACGGCTGAACACTGAAGCTTTCTTT; CDR3 protein: CASSLGGGRLNTEAFF
clone size: NA; D gene: TRBD1; V gene: TRBV9; J gene: TRBJ1-3; CDR3 DNA: TGTGCCAGCAGCGCCGGGACAGGGAAGTCTGGAAACACCATATATTTT; CDR3 protein: CASSAGTGKSGNTIYF
clone size: NA; D gene: NA; V gene: TRBV6-7; J gene: TRBJ1-5; CDR3 DNA: TGTGCCAGCAGTTCCCCTGACAGAAATCAGCCCCAGCATTTT; CDR3 protein: CASSSPDRNQPQHF
clone size: NA; D gene: NA; V gene: TRBV5-1; J gene: TRBJ2-2; CDR3 DNA: TGCGCCAGCAGCTTGACCCTAGCAGACACCGGGGAGCTGTTTTTT; CDR3 protein: CASSLTLADTGELFF
clone size: NA; D gene: TRBD1; V gene: TRBV5-4; J gene: TRBJ1-1; CDR3 DNA: TGTGCCAGCAGCTCCGATACAGGGGGAACCACTGAAGCTTTCTTT; CDR3 protein: CASSSDTGGTTEAFF